The next 11 T cell receptor beta chains were all read from a single sample in a study of blood T cell repertoires in COVID-19. Sequenced by immunoSEQ multiplex PCR; TCRdb stores in-frame clones only, minus some. The sample has 200,000 to 300,000 clones, around four fifths seen once; the top ten hold around 4%. The specimen was peripheral blood. The receptors shown here come from a man aged 60-69 years with acute or convalescent COVID-19.

This clone was picked up one time. The genes are TRBV6-6 and TRBJ2-3, with TRBD2 matching 10 bases. Germline lookup yields CDR1 MNHNY and CDR2 SVGAGI (reference sequence). This CDR3 comprises 15 residues. V shed 2 bases, J shed 6 bases, and the junction held 5 bases outside the gene matches. CDR3 in amino acids: CASSYPLAGADTQYF. The CDR3 region has the DNA TGTGCCAGCAGTTACCCTCTAGCGGGAGCTGATACGCAGTATTTT.

The chain is built from TRBV7-9 and TRBJ1-5, with D possibly TRBD1 on 5 matching bases. CDR1 and CDR2 (germline): SEHNR, FQNEAQ (reference sequence). This CDR3 contains 14 residues. The V gene lost 3 bases and the J gene lost 8 bases, with 14 bases spanning the gap. CDR3 residues: CASSLGGAGEPQHF. The CDR3, as DNA: TGTGCCAGCAGCTTGGGAGGGGCGGGAGAGCCCCAGCATTTT.

The J gene is TRBJ2-1, the V gene TRBV6-2 or TRBV6-3; 11 nucleotides line up with TRBD2. CDR3 length equals 19 residues. Germline V gives CDR1 MNHEY, CDR2 SVGEGT. The J segment lost 2 bases and the V segment lost 4 bases, leaving 13 bases of the junction unmatched. CDR3 amino acids: CASSFELRTSGSAYNEQFF. CDR3 coding DNA: TGTGCCAGCAGTTTCGAACTGAGGACTAGCGGGTCTGCCTACAATGAGCAGTTCTTC.

The CDR3 DNA reads as TGTGCCAGCAGTACAGGGGCCCTACAGCCCCAGCATTTT. Translating gives CASSTGALQPQHF. The gene calls are TRBV7-3 and TRBJ1-5; 7 nucleotides match TRBD1. Germline V gene lookup returns CDR1 SGHTA and CDR2 FQGTGA. This CDR3 spans 13 amino acids. The V segment lost 6 bases and the J segment 7 bases; nucleotides outside the gene matches: 6.

The rearrangement joins TRBV3-1 (or the pseudogene TRBV3-2) to TRBJ1-4; no clear D. The germline V gene has CDR1 LGHDT and CDR2 YNNKEL (reference sequence). V lost 3 bases to trimming and J lost 8 bases, with 16 bases between them. The length of the CDR3 is 15 residues. CDR3 residues: CASSHPLGGVEKLFF. The CDR3 DNA reads TGTGCCAGCAGCCATCCCTTGGGCGGGGTGGAAAAACTGTTTTTT.

The chain is built from TRBV15 and TRBJ1-5; D might be TRBD1 (5 bases). The V end was cut by 1 base, the J end by 7 bases, with 11 bases between. The germline V gene encodes CDR1 LNHNV and CDR2 YYDKDF (reference sequence). The CDR3 is 14 amino acids. DNA for the CDR3: TGTGCCACCAGCAGAGCCTCGGGGGGGCAGCCCCAGCATTTT. It encodes CATSRASGGQPQHF.

This sequence joins TRBV9 and TRBJ2-7, with 12 nucleotides matching TRBD2. Trimming at V came to 0 bases and at J to 1 base, leaving 2 bases not matched to a gene. The CDR3 runs 16 residues. CDR1 and CDR2 (germline): SGDLS, YYNGEE. CDR3 DNA: TGTGCCAGCAGCGTAGAAGGACTAGCGGGGTCCTACGAGCAGTACTTC. Translation gives CASSVEGLAGSYEQYF.

The V gene is TRBV19, the J gene TRBJ1-3; no definite D call. The CDR3 spans 16 residues. Between the trimmed V and J ends, which lost 3 bases and 2 bases, there was a span of 14 bases. Germline V gives CDR1 LNHDA, CDR2 SQIVND (reference sequence). DNA for the CDR3: TGTGCCAGTAGTATTTCTCAGGCATCGGCTGGAAACACCATATATTTT. It specifies CASSISQASAGNTIYF.

The table lists this clone with a few counts. This rearrangement joins TRBV6-4 to TRBJ1-1, with a possible D match to TRBD1 (6 bases). Deletions cut 0 bases from V and 4 bases from J, with 12 bases between. The CDR3 sequence is 15 residues long. From germline, CDR1 is MRHNA and CDR2 SNTAGT. CDR3 sequence: CASSDSSAGATEAFF. The CDR3 region has the DNA TGTGCCAGCAGTGACTCTTCGGCAGGGGCCACTGAAGCTTTCTTT.

The chain couples TRBV11-3 to TRBJ1-2; D unresolved. With 1 base removed from V and 7 bases from J, the gap between germline ends came to 13 bases. The CDR3 spans 14 residues. Per the germline V gene, CDR1 is SGHNT and CDR2 is YENEEA. CDR3 in DNA: TGTGCCAGCAGCTTAGTGCCACCGAGAAGTGGCTACACCTTC. Translated: CASSLVPPRSGYTF.

The chain is built from TRBV7-8 and TRBJ2-3, with TRBD2 matching 10 bases. V lost 0 bases to trimming and J lost 0 bases; unmatched junction nucleotides: 6. CDR1 SGHVS and CDR2 FQNEAQ come from the germline V gene. CDR3 length: 18 residues. The CDR3 DNA is TGTGCCAGCAGCTTAGCAGTGGCTAGCGGGAGTAGCACAGATACGCAGTATTTT. Encoded protein: CASSLAVASGSSTDTQYF. Combining the CDR3 with reference TRBV7-8 and TRBJ2-3 gives the whole variable domain GAGVSQSPRYKVAKRGQDVALRCDPISGHVSLFWYQQALGQGPEFLTYFQNEAQLDKSGLPSDRFFAERPEGSVSTLKIQRTQQEDSAVYLCASSLAVASGSSTDTQYFGPGTRLTVL.